This T cell receptor (beta chain) was sequenced for a study of T-cell reconstitution after alpha-beta-depleted transplantation in children. This clonotype occurred many times. Unique molecular identifiers tagged the TCRbeta library. One entry per CDR3 protein results from TCRdb running MiXCR on the PCR reads. The sample holds around 250,000 distinct CDR3 sequences; nearly 10% are singletons and the top ten take over 9.5%. The CDR3 is made up of 13 amino acids. The V and J ends lost 1 base and 4 bases respectively, with 7 bases between them. Germline CDR1 is SEHNR and CDR2 is FQNEAQ (reference sequence).

The V call is TRBV7-9, the J call TRBJ2-5; D tentatively reads TRBD1 or TRBD2 (5 bases each). The sequence was obtained from a human donor who donated a stem cell graft to a child with SCID. The sequences come from PBMCs from the stem cell graft donor, collected from the stem cell graft. The CDR3 sequence: CASSLDGTETQYF. Written as DNA, the CDR3 is TGTGCCAGCAGCTTAGATGGGACAGAGACCCAGTACTTC.